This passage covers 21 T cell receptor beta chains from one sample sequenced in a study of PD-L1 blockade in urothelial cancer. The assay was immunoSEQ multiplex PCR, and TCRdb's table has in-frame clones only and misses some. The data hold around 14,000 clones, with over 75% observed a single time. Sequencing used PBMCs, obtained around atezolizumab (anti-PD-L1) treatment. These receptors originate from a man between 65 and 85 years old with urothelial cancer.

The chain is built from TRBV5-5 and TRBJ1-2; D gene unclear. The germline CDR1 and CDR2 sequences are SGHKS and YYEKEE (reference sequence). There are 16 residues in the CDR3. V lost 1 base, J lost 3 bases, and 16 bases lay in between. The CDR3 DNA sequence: TGTGCCAGCAGCTTGTCGTATTCGAGAGGGTACTATGGCTACACCTTC. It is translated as CASSLSYSRGYYGYTF.

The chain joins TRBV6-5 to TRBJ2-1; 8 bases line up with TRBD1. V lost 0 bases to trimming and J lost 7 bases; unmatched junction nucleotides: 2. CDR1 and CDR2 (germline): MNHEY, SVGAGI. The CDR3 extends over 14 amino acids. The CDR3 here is CASSYSTGGNEQFF. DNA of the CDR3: TGTGCCAGCAGTTACTCCACAGGGGGGAATGAGCAGTTCTTC.

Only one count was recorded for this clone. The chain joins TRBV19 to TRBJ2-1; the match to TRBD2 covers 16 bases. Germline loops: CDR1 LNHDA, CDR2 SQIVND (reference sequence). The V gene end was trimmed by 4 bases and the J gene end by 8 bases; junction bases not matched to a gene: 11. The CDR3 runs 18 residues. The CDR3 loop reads CASSKGLAGGRRGDEQFF. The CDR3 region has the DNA TGTGCCAGTAGTAAGGGACTAGCGGGGGGGCGGAGGGGCGATGAGCAGTTCTTC.

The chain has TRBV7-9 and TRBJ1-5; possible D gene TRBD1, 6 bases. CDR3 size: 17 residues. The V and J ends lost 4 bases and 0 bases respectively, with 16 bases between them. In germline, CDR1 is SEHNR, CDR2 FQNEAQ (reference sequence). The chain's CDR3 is CASSSTRDTNSNQPQHF. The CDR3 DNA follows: TGTGCCAGCAGCTCAACCCGGGACACCAATAGCAATCAGCCCCAGCATTTT.

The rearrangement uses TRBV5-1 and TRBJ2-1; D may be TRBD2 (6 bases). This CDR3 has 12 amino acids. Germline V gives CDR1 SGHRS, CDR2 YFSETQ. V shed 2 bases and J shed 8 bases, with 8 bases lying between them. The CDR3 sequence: CASSFWGDEQFF. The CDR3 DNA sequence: TGCGCCAGCAGCTTTTGGGGGGATGAGCAGTTCTTC.

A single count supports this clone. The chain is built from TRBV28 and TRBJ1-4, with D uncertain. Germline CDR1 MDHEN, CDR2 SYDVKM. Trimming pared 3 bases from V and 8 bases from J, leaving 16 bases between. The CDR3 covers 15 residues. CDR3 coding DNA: TGTGCCAGCAGTTTGGAGCAAACAACGGGGGAAAAACTGTTTTTT. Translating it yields CASSLEQTTGEKLFF.

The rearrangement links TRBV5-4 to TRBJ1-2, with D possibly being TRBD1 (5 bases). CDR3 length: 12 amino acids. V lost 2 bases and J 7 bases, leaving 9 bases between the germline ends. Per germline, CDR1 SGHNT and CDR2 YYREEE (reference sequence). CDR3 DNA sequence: TGTGCCAGCAGCTTAACAGGCTCTGGCTACACCTTC. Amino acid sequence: CASSLTGSGYTF.

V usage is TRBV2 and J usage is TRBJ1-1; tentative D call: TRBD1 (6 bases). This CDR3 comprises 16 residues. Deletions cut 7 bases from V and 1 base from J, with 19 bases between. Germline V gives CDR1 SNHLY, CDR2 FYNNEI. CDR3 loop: CASIRETGTRNTEAFF. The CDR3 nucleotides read TGTGCCAGCATCAGGGAAACAGGGACCCGGAACACTGAAGCTTTCTTT.

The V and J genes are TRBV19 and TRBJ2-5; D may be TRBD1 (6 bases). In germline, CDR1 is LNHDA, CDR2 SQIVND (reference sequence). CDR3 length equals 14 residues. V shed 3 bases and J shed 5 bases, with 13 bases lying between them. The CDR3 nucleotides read TGTGCCAGTAGTATTTTTCAGGGGCACGAGACCCAGTACTTC. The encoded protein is CASSIFQGHETQYF.

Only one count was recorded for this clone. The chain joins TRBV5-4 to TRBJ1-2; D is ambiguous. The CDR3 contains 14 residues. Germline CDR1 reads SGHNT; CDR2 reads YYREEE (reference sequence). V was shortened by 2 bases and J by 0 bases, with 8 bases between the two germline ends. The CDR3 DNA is TGTGCCAGCAGCTTTCCCGGTGCTAACTATGGCTACACCTTC. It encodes CASSFPGANYGYTF. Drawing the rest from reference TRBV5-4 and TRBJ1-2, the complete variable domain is ETGVTQSPTHLIKTRGQQVTLRCSSQSGHNTVSWYQQALGQGPQFIFQYYREEENGRGNFPPRFSGLQFPNYSSELNVNALELDDSALYLCASSFPGANYGYTFGSGTRLTVV.

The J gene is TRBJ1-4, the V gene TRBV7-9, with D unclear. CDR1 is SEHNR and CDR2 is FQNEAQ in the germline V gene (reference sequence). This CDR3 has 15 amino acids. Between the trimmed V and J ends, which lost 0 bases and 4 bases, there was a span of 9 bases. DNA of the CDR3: TGTGCCAGCAGCTTAGCGCGGGAGAATAATGAAAAACTGTTTTTT. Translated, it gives CASSLARENNEKLFF.

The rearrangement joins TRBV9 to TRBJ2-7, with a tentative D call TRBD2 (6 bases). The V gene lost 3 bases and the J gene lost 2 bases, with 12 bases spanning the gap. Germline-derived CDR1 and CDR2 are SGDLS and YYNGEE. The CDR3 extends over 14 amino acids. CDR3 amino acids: CASSGRDFPYEQYF. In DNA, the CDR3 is TGTGCCAGCAGCGGCCGGGACTTTCCCTACGAGCAGTACTTC.

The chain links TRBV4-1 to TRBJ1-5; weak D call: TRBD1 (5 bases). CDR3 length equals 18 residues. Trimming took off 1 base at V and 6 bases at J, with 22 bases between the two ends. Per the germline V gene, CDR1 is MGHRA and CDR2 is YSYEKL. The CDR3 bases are TGCGCCAGCAGCCAAGTCCCGGCGGGAGGGGACCTCAGTCAGCCCCAGCATTTT. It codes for CASSQVPAGGDLSQPQHF.

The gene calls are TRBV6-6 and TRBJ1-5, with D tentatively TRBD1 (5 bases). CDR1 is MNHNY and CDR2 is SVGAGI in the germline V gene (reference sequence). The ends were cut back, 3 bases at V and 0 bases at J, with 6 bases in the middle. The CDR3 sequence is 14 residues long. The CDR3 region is CASSYDSSNQPQHF. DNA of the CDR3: TGTGCCAGCAGTTATGACAGTAGCAATCAGCCCCAGCATTTT.

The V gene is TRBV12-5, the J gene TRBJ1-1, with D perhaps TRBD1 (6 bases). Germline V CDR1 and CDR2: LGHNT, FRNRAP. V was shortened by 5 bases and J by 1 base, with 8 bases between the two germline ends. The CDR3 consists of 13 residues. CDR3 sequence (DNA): TGTGCTAGTGGTAAGGGACAGAACACTGAAGCTTTCTTT. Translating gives CASGKGQNTEAFF.

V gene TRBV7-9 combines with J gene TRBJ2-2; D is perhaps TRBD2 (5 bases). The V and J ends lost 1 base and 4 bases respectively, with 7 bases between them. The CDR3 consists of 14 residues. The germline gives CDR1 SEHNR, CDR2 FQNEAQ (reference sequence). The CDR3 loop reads CASSLDGITGELFF. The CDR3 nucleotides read TGTGCCAGCAGCTTAGACGGGATCACCGGGGAGCTGTTTTTT. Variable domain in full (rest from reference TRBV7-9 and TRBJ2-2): DTGVSQNPRHKITKRGQNVTFRCDPISEHNRLYWYRQTLGQGPEFLTYFQNEAQLEKSRLLSDRFSAERPKGSFSTLEIQRTEQGDSAMYLCASSLDGITGELFFGEGSRLTVL.

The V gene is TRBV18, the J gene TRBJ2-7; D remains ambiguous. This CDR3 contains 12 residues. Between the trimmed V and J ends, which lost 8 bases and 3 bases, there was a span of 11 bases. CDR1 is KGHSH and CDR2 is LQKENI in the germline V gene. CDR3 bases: TGTGCCAGCACAGACGGATACTACGAGCAGTACTTC. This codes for CASTDGYYEQYF. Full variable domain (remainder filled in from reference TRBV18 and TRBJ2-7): NAGVMQNPRHLVRRRGQEARLRCSPMKGHSHVYWYRQLPEEGLKFMVYLQKENIIDESGMPKERFSAEFPKEGPSILRIQQVVRGDSAAYFCASTDGYYEQYFGPGTRLTVT.

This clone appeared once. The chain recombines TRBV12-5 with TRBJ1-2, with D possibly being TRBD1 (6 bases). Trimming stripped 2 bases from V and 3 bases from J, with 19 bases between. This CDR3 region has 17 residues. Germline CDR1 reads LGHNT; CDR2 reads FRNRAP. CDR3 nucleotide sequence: TGTGCTAGTGGTTTGTCCCTCCAACCAGGGGCGTACTATGGCTACACCTTC. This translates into CASGLSLQPGAYYGYTF.

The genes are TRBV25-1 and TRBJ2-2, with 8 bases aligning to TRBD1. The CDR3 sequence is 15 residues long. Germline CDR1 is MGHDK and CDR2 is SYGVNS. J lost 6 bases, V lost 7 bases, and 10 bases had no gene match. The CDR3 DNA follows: TGTGCCAGCACCCAGACAGGGGTGTACGCCGGGGAGCTGTTTTTT. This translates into CASTQTGVYAGELFF.

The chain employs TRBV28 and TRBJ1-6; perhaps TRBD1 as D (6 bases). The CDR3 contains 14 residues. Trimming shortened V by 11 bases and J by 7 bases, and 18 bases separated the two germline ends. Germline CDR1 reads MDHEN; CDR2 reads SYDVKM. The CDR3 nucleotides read TGTGCCGGGCACAGGGCCTTGGCGAATTCACCCCTCCACTTT. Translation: CAGHRALANSPLHF.

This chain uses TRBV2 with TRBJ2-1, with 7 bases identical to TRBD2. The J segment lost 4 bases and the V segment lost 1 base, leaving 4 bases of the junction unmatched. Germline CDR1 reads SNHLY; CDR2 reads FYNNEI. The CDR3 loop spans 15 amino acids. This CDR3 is CASSEGSSGYNEQFF. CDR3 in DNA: TGTGCCAGCAGTGAAGGGTCTAGCGGATACAATGAGCAGTTCTTC.